Given below is one TCR beta chain in context. Antigen unknown. CDR3 length: 15 residues. Trimming cost V 3 bases and J 4 bases; bases outside gene matches: 6. The germline V gene encodes CDR1 MDHEN and CDR2 SYDVKM. The Oncomine TCR Beta short-read assay was what sequenced the DNA obtained from cultured CD4+ T cells. TCRdb redid the calling of the PCR reads with MiXCR, one entry per CDR3 protein. The table shows some 18,000 distinct CDR3 sequences, with about 60% occurring only once. These data are taken from a study of vaccination and CD4 T cells after COVID-19. Specified treatment: roughly nine-day PBMC culture with coronavirus spike peptide pools or control peptides (ViraFEST assay).

The gene calls are TRBV28 and TRBJ1-5; 7 nucleotides match TRBD1. The receptor's source is a human donor who had recovered from COVID-19. The material sequenced was CD4+ T cells from blood, cultured in vitro. The CDR3 nucleotides are TGTGCCAGCAGTTTTGGTGCGACAGGGAATCAGCCCCAGCATTTT. Translating gives CASSFGATGNQPQHF.